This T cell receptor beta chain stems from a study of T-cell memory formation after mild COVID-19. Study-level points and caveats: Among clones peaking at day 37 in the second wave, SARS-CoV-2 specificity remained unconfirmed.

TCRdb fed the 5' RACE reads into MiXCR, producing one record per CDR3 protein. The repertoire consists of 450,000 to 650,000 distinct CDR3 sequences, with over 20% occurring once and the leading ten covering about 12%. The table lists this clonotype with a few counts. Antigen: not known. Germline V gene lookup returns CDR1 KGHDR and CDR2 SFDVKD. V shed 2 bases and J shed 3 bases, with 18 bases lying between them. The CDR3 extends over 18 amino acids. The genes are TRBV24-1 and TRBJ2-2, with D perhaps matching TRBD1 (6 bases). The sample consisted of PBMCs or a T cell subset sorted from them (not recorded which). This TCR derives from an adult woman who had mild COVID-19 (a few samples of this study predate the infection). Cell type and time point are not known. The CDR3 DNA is TGTGCCACCAGTGATTGGCAGGGGCCGGTTAAGGACACCGGGGAGCTGTTTTTT. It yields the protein CATSDWQGPVKDTGELFF.